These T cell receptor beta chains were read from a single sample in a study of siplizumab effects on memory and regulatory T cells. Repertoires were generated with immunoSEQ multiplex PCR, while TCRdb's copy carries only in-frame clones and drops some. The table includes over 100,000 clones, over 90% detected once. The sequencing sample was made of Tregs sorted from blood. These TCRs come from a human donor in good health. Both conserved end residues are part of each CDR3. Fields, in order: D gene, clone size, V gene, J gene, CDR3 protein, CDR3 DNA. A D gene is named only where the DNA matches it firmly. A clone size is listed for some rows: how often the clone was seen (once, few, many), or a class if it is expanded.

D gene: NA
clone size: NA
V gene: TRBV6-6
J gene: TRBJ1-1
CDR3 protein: CASSTTDSRTEAFF
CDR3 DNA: TGTGCCAGCAGTACAACGGACAGTCGGACTGAAGCTTTCTTT

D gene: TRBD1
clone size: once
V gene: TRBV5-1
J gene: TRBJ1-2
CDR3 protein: CASSLGTGGYGYTF
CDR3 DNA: TGCGCCAGCAGCTTAGGGACAGGGGGCTATGGCTACACCTTC

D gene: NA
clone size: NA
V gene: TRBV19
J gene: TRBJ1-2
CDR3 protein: CASSIWGHNYGYTF
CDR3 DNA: TGTGCCAGTAGTATTTGGGGACACAACTATGGCTACACCTTC

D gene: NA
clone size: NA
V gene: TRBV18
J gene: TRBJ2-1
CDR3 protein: CASSPERGGYNEQFF
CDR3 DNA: TGTGCCAGCTCCCCCGAGAGGGGGGGATACAATGAGCAGTTCTTC

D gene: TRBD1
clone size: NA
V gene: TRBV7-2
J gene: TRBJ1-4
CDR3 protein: CASSTSTGLSEKLFF
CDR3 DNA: TGTGCCAGCAGCACCTCGACAGGGCTGTCCGAAAAACTGTTTTTT

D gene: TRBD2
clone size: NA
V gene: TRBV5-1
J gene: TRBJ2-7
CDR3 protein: CASSKGQGGPYEQYF
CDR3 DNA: TGCGCCAGCAGCAAGGGTCAGGGAGGGCCCTACGAGCAGTACTTC

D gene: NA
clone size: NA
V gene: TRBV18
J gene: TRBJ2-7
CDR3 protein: CASSPIRSYEQYF
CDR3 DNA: TGTGCCAGCTCACCAATCAGATCCTACGAGCAGTACTTC

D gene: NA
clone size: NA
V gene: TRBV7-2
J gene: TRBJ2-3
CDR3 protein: CASSLSSLVDTQYF
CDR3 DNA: TGTGCCAGCAGCTTGTCTAGCTTGGTGGATACGCAGTATTTT

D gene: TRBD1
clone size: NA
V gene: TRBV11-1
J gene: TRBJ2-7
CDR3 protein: CASSPRDRFYEQYF
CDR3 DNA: TGTGCCAGCAGCCCCCGGGACAGATTTTACGAGCAGTACTTC

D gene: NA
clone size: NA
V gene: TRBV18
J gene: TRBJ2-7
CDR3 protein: CASSPEEQGQYF
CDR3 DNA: TGTGCCAGCTCCCCAGAAGAGCAGGGGCAGTACTTC

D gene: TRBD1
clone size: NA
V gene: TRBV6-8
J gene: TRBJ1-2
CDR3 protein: CASSYWDRADYGYTF
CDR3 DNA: TGTGCCAGCAGTTACTGGGACAGGGCTGACTATGGCTACACCTTC

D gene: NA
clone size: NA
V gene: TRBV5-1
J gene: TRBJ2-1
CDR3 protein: CASSLVGPKGEQFF
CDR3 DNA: TGCGCCAGCAGCTTGGTGGGACCAAAGGGTGAGCAGTTCTTC

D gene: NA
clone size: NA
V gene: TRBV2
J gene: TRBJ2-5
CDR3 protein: CASIRIQETQYF
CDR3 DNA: TGTGCCAGCATCCGTATCCAAGAGACCCAGTACTTC

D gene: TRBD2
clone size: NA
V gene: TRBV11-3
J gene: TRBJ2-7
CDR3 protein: CASSLDLGGRRNEQYF
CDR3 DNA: TGTGCCAGCAGCTTAGATCTTGGCGGGAGGAGAAACGAGCAGTACTTC

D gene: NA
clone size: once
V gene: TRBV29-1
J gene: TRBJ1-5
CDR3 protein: CSVEGGGNQPQHF
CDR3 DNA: TGCAGCGTTGAAGGGGGGGGCAATCAGCCCCAGCATTTT

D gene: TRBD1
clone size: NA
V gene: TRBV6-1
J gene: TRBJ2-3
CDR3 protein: CASIPRGRSDTQYF
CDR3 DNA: TGTGCCAGCATTCCCAGGGGGCGGTCAGATACGCAGTATTTT

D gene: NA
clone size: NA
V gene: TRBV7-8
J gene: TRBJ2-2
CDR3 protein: CASSLDWGDGELFF
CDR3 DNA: TGTGCCAGCAGCTTAGATTGGGGGGACGGGGAGCTGTTTTTT

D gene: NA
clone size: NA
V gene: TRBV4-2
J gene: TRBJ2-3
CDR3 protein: CASSQGRADTQYF
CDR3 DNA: TGTGCCAGCAGCCAAGGGAGAGCAGATACGCAGTATTTT

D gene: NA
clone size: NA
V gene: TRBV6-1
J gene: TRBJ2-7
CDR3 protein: CASSVFRDPQEQYF
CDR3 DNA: TGTGCCAGCAGCGTATTCCGGGACCCCCAAGAGCAGTACTTC

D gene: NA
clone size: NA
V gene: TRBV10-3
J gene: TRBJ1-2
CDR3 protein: CAIRDGDYGYTF
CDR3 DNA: TGTGCCATCAGGGACGGTGACTATGGCTACACCTTC

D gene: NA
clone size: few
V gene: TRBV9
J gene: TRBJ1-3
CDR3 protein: CASSSPGLTGNTIYF
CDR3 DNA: TGTGCCAGCAGCTCCCCCGGATTAACTGGAAACACCATATATTTT

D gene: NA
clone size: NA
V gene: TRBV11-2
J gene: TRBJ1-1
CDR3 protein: CASSPLGRGENTEAFF
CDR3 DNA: TGTGCCAGCAGCCCGTTGGGGAGAGGGGAGAACACTGAAGCTTTCTTT